The sequence of this T cell receptor (beta chain) was determined in a study of T cells in Graves' hyperthyroidism and ophthalmopathy. Findings of the study overall: A 13 V-J signature model discriminated ophthalmopathy versus stable hyperthyroidism. Blood held most thyroid clonotypes expanded above 0.001 frequency. Prediction of ophthalmopathy progression came a median 6.5 months pre-onset.

The diagnostic basis comprised clinical symptoms, serum thyroxine and TRAb, thyroid ultrasound and orbital computed tomography. In regard to this clonotype: Its antigen is not identified.

The germline V gene has CDR1 SGDLS and CDR2 YYNGEE. The ends were cut back, 0 bases at V and 0 bases at J, with 4 bases in the middle. The CDR3 is 15 amino acids. TCR beta CDR3 sequences were amplified from RNA transcripts. TCR CDR3 underwent first-round RT-PCR with the HTBI primer set. A single record per CDR3 protein comes from TCRdb applying MiXCR to the multiplex PCR reads. The sample yields around 660,000 distinct CDR3 sequences, 45% seen once. This clonotype was sampled from an adult man with Graves' disease, either hyperthyroidism or ophthalmopathy (not recorded which). The sample taken for sequencing was peripheral blood or thyroid tissue (not recorded which). V is TRBV9 and J is TRBJ1-6; D remains ambiguous. The CDR3 DNA reads as TGTGCCAGCAGCGTAGTGGACTCCTATAATTCACCCCTCCACTTT. This gives the protein CASSVVDSYNSPLHF.